Reported below is one T cell receptor (beta chain). Its cognate antigen is unknown. The germline V gene has CDR1 LGHNA and CDR2 YSLEER. This CDR3 spans 15 amino acids. Deletions cut 1 base from V and 1 base from J, with 9 bases between. These data originate in a study of shared clonotypes between healthy human individuals. Study summary: Serving as donors were two women and three men, whose ages spanned 18 to 49.

Findings and caveats of the study: Naive subsets tended to show greater estimated richness than memory subsets.

Naivety among CD8 cells was defined by CD45RO negativity and positive CCR7 selection, thereby excluding terminally differentiated effector memory CD45RA+ cells. All donors were Caucasian adults living in Nashville, Tennessee. The run depth of the assay was deep. This table comes from immunoSEQ multiplex PCR, and its TCRdb copy is limited to in-frame clones, with some not included. This repertoire shows 1.5 million to 2.5 million clones, approximately 95% found once; its top ten account for approximately 1.2%. The source material was naive CD8+ T cells sorted from blood. This chain uses TRBV4-3 with TRBJ2-3; possibly TRBD1 for D (6 bases). This TCR was sampled from a man between 18 and 29 years old in good health. CDR3 sequence reads: CASSQAQGRTDTQYF. Written as DNA, the CDR3 is TGCGCCAGCAGCCAAGCCCAGGGGCGCACAGATACGCAGTATTTT.